This T cell receptor beta chain was identified during a study of T cells in Graves' hyperthyroidism and ophthalmopathy. General observations from the study: The model identified upcoming ophthalmopathy a median approximately seven months ahead of onset. Most clonotypes that expanded in the thyroid above 0.001 also showed up in blood.

Authors of the study amplified TCR beta CDR3 regions from RNA transcripts. In the first-round RT-PCR of the TCR CDR3, the HTBI primer set was used. TCRdb analysed the multiplex PCR reads with MiXCR anew, one entry per CDR3 protein. In the table there are about 290,000 distinct CDR3 sequences, 13% to 15% of which are singletons. Germline-derived CDR1 and CDR2 are DFQATT and SNEGSKA (reference sequence). CDR3 length: 13 residues. The V and J ends lost 6 bases and 1 base respectively, with 12 bases between them. This clonotype appeared many times. Its antigen is unidentified. The hyperthyroidism patients had all been newly diagnosed, and their disease duration was under 2 months. Their ages ranged from 18 to 65 years. Blood dates from first hyperthyroidism diagnosis, before any ophthalmopathy symptoms.

The TCR was taken from a woman aged 45-59 years with Graves' hyperthyroidism that later progressed to Graves' ophthalmopathy. This chain connects TRBV20-1 to TRBJ2-5; D possibly uses TRBD1 or TRBD2 (5 bases each). What was sequenced was blood. CDR3 amino acids: CSAEGPTQETQYF. Written as DNA, the CDR3 is TGCAGTGCAGAGGGACCCACCCAAGAGACCCAGTACTTC.